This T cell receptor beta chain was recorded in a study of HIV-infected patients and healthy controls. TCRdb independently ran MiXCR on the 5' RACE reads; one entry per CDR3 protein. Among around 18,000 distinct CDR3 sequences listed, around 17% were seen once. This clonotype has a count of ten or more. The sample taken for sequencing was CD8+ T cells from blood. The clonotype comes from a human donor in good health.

CDR3 DNA sequence: TGTGCCAGCAGCTTTTTGGACAGGGGGCAAGATACGCAGTATTTT. Its protein product is CASSFLDRGQDTQYF. The chain uses TRBV27 and TRBJ2-3; TRBD1 aligns across 11 bases. Germline CDR1 is MNHEY and CDR2 is SMNVEV (reference sequence). CDR3 length: 15 amino acids. V lost 6 bases to trimming and J lost 5 bases; unmatched junction nucleotides: 7.